This T cell receptor (beta chain) was sequenced for a study of shared clonotypes between healthy human individuals. Notes on the study in general: A limitation of the genetic and exposure-history diversity represented arose from few donors. Of the naive CD4 clonotypes, approximately 5% were shared across several donors. Against clonotypes common to all four donors, non-shared ones had lower generation probabilities.

The CDR3 sequence is 16 residues long. Germline V gene lookup returns CDR1 LGHNA and CDR2 YSLEER. Unmatched junction bases numbered 7, after V lost 0 bases and J lost 5 bases. For this clone: Its cognate antigen is unknown.

CD45RO-negative cells were positively selected for CCR7, leaving out terminally differentiated effector memory CD45RA+ cells. Clones were read by immunoSEQ multiplex PCR, and TCRdb kept only the in-frame ones, dropping some. The data hold 1.5 million to 2.5 million clones, with over 85% observed a single time. The source is a man aged 18 to 35 in good health. The V and J genes are TRBV4-3 and TRBJ2-7, with TRBD2 matching over 10 bases. Specimen: naive CD8+ T cells sorted from blood. The DNA of the CDR3 is TGCGCCAGCAGCCAAGATGATAGCGGGAGGATCGACGAGCAGTACTTC. Translation: CASSQDDSGRIDEQYF.